The sequence of this T cell receptor (beta chain) was determined in a study of CD8+ T cells in alopecia areata. cDNA reverse transcribed from extracted RNA served as the sequencing template. Sequenced by immunoSEQ multiplex PCR; TCRdb stores in-frame clones only, minus some. The sample includes 120,000 or so clones, around 63% seen only once; the top ten take roughly 5%. The sample's treatment: oral pan-JAK inhibitor, 5-10 mg twice daily. Trimming removed 1 base at V and 6 bases at J, with 13 bases between. The length of the CDR3 is 14 residues. Germline-derived CDR1 and CDR2 are GTSNPN and SVGIG (reference sequence).

The sequence was obtained from a human donor with alopecia areata. The sample consisted of CD4+ T cells sorted from blood, taken at week 4, from a patient treated with tofacitinib. The chain uses TRBV30 and TRBJ2-1; D not resolved. The CDR3, as DNA: TGTGCCTGGAGTGGGGCTGAGGTCGCCAATGAGCAGTTCTTC. It yields the protein CAWSGAEVANEQFF. The full variable domain, with the rest looked up from reference TRBV30 and TRBJ2-1, is SQTIHQWPATLVQPVGSPLSLECTVEGTSNPNLYWYRQAAGRGLQLLFYSVGIGQISSEVPQNLSASRPQDRQFILSSKKLLLSDSGFYLCAWSGAEVANEQFFGPGTRLTVL.